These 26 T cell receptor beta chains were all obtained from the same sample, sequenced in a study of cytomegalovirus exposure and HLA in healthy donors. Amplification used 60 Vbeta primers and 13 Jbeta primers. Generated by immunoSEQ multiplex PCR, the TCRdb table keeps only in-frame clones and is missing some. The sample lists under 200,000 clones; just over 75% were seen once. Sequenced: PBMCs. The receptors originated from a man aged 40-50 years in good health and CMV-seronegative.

CDR3 nucleotides: TGTGCCAGCAGATCCCCAGGGACAGAAGGTCTTAGCGAAAAACTGTTTTTT. Amino acid sequence: CASRSPGTEGLSEKLFF. This chain connects TRBV28 to TRBJ1-4; 7 bases line up with TRBD1. The CDR3 extends over 17 amino acids. The germline gives CDR1 MDHEN, CDR2 SYDVKM. The V segment lost 6 bases and the J segment 8 bases; nucleotides outside the gene matches: 18.

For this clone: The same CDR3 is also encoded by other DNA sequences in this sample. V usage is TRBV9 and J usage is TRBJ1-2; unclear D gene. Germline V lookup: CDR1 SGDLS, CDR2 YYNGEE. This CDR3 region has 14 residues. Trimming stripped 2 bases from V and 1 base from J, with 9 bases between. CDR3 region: CASSVAGGNYGYTF. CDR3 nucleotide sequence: TGTGCCAGCAGCGTGGCAGGAGGTAACTATGGCTACACCTTC. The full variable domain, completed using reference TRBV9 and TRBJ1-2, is DSGVTQTPKHLITATGQRVTLRCSPRSGDLSVYWYQQSLDQGLQFLIQYYNGEERAKGNILERFSAQQFPDLHSELNLSSLELGDSALYFCASSVAGGNYGYTFGSGTRLTVV.

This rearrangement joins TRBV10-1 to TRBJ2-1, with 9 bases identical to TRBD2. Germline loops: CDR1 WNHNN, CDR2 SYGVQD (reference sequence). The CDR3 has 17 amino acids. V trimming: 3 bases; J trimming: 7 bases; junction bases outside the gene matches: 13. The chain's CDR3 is CASSDSGLAGFRNEQFF. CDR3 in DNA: TGCGCCAGCAGTGACTCTGGCCTAGCGGGATTCAGGAATGAGCAGTTCTTC.

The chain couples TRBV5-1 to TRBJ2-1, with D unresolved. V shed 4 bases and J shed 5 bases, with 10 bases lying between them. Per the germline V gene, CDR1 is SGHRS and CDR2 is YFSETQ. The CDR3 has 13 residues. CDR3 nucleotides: TGCGCCAGCAGCACCGACACGGACAATGAGCAGTTCTTC. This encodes CASSTDTDNEQFF. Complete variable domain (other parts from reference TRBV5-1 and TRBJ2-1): KAGVTQTPRYLIKTRGQQVTLSCSPISGHRSVSWYQQTPGQGLQFLFEYFSETQRNKGNFPGRFSGRQFSNSRSEMNVSTLELGDSALYLCASSTDTDNEQFFGPGTRLTVL.

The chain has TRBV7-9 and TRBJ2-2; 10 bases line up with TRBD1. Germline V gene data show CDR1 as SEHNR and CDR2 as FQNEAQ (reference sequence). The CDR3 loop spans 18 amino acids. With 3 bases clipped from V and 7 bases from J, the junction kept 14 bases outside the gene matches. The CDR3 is CASSFPGTGATLVGELFF. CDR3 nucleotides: TGTGCCAGCAGCTTCCCCGGGACAGGGGCGACCCTGGTCGGGGAGCTGTTTTTT.

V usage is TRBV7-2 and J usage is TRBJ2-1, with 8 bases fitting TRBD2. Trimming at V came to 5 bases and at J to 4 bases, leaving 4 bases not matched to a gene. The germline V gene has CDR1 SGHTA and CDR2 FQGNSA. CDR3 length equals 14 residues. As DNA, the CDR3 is TGTGCCAGCAGCCCCCAGCGGGAGTACAATGAGCAGTTCTTC. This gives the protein CASSPQREYNEQFF.

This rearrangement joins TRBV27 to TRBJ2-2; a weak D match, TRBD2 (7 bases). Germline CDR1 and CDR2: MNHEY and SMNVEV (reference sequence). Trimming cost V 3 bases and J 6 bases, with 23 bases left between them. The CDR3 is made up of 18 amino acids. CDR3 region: CASSFSLLAGDRSGELFF. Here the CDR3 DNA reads TGTGCCAGCAGTTTCTCCCTGCTCGCGGGAGACAGGTCCGGGGAGCTGTTTTTT.

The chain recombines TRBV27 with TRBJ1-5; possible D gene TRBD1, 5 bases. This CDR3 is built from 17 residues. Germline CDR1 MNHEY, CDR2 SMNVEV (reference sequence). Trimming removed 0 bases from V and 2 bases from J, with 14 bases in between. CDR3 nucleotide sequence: TGTGCCAGCAGTTTATCGGGGCCCCCGGACGGCAATCAGCCCCAGCATTTT. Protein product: CASSLSGPPDGNQPQHF.

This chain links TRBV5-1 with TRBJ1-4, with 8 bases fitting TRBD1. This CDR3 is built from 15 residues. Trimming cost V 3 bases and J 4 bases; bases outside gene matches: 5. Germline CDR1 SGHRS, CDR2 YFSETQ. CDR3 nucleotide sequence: TGCGCCAGCAGCTGGACGGGACAGGTTAATGAAAAACTGTTTTTT. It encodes CASSWTGQVNEKLFF.

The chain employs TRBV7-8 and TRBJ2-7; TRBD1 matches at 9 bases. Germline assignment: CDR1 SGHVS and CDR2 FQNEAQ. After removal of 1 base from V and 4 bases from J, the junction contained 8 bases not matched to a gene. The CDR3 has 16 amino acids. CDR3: CASSLGGTGLMYEQYV. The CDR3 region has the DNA TGTGCCAGCAGCTTAGGGGGGACAGGGTTAATGTACGAGCAGTACGTC.

The CDR3 coding sequence is TGTGCCAGCAGTTTATCTGGGCAGGGAGGAGAGCAGTACTTC. This translates into CASSLSGQGGEQYF. The chain employs TRBV28 and TRBJ2-7, with D perhaps matching TRBD2 (6 bases). The CDR3 consists of 14 residues. Germline loops: CDR1 MDHEN, CDR2 SYDVKM. Trimming cost V 1 base and J 7 bases, with 14 bases left between them.

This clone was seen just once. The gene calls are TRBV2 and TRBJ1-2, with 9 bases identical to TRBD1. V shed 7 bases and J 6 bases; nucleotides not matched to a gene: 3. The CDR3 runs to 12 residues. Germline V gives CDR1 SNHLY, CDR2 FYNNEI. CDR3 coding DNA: TGTGCCAGCACCTGGACAGGGGATGGCTACACCTTC. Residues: CASTWTGDGYTF.

In DNA, the CDR3 is TGTGCTAGTGGTTTAGGTGGCGGGGGGGGAGGTGAGCAGTTCTTC. It codes for CASGLGGGGGGEQFF. V and J are TRBV12-5 and TRBJ2-1; 9 bases are a match to TRBD2. This CDR3 has 15 residues. Germline assignment: CDR1 LGHNT and CDR2 FRNRAP. Trimming took 3 bases from V and 9 from J; bases not matched to a gene: 9.

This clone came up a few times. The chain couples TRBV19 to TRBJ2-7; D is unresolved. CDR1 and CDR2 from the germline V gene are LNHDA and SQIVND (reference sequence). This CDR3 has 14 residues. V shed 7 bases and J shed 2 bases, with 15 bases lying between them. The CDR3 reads CASKTEPMAYEQYF. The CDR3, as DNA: TGTGCCAGTAAGACGGAGCCTATGGCCTACGAGCAGTACTTC.

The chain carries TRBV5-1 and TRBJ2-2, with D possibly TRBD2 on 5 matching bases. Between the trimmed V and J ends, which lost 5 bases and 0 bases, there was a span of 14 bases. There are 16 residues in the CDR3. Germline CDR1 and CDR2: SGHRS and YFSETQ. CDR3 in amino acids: CASRQGGTTNTGELFF. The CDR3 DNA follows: TGCGCCAGCAGGCAAGGAGGTACCACGAACACCGGGGAGCTGTTTTTT.

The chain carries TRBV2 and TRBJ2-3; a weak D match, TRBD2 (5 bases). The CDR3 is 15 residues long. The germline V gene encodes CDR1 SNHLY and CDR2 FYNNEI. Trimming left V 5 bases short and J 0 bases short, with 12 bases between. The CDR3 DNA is TGTGCCAGCAGTAGTGGCGGGTCTAGCACAGATACGCAGTATTTT. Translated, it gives CASSSGGSSTDTQYF.

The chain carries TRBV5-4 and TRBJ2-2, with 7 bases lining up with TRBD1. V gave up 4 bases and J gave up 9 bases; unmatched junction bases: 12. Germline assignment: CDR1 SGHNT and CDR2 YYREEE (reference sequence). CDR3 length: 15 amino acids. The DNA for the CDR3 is TGTGCCAGCAGCACCCGGGACAGTCTTACGCGGGAGCTGTTTTTT. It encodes CASSTRDSLTRELFF. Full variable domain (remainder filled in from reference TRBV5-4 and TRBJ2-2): ETGVTQSPTHLIKTRGQQVTLRCSSQSGHNTVSWYQQALGQGPQFIFQYYREEENGRGNFPPRFSGLQFPNYSSELNVNALELDDSALYLCASSTRDSLTRELFFGEGSRLTVL.

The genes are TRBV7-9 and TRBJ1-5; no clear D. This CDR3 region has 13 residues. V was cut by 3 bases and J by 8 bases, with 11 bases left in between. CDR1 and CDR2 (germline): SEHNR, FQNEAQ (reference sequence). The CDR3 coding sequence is TGTGCCAGCAGCTTCGGAGGGTGGGAGCCCCAGCATTTT. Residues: CASSFGGWEPQHF.

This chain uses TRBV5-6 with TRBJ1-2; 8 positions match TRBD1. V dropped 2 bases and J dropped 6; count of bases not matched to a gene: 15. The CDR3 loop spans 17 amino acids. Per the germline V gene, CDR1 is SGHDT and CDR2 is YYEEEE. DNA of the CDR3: TGTGCCAGCAGCTTCCCCCCCTTCGTACAGGGGGTGGATGGCTACACCTTC. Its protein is CASSFPPFVQGVDGYTF.

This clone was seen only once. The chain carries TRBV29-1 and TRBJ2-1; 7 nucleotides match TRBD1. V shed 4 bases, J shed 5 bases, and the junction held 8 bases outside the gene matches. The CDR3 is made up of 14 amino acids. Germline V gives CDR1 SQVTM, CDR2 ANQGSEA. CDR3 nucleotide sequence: TGCAGCGTTGCGGGACAGCCTGGGGACAATGAGCAGTTCTTC. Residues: CSVAGQPGDNEQFF.

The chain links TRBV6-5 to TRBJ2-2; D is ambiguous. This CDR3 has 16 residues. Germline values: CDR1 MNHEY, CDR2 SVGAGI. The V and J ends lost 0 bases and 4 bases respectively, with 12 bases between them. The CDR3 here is CASSYSPGLGTGELFF. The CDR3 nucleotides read TGTGCCAGCAGTTACTCACCGGGTCTTGGCACCGGGGAGCTGTTTTTT.

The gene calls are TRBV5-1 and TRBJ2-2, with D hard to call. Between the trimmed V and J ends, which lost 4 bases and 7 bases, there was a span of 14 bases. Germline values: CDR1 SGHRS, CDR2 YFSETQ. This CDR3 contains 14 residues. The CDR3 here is CASSPDRVRGELFF. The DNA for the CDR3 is TGCGCCAGCAGCCCAGACCGGGTACGCGGGGAGCTGTTTTTT.

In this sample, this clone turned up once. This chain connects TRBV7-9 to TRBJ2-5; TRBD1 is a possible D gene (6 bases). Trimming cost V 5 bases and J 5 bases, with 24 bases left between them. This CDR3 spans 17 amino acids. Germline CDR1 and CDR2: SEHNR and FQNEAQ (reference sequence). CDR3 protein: CASSPTPGQGSSETQYF. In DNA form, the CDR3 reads TGTGCCAGCAGCCCTACCCCTGGGCAGGGGAGTTCCGAGACCCAGTACTTC. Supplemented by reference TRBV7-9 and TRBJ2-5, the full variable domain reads DTGVSQNPRHKITKRGQNVTFRCDPISEHNRLYWYRQTLGQGPEFLTYFQNEAQLEKSRLLSDRFSAERPKGSFSTLEIQRTEQGDSAMYLCASSPTPGQGSSETQYFGPGTRLLVL.

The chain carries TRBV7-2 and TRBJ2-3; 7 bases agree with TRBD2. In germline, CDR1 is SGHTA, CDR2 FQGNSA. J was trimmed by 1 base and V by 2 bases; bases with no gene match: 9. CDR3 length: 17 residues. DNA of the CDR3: TGTGCCAGCAGCTTATTGGGGCCGGCGGGAGGCACAGATACGCAGTATTTT. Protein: CASSLLGPAGGTDTQYF.

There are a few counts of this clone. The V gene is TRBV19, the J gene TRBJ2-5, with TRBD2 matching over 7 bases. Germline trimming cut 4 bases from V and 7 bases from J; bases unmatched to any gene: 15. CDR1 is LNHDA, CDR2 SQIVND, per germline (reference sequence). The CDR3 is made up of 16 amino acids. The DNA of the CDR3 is TGTGCCAGTAGTAGCCCGGGGCGTAGCGGGTCGGGGACCCAGTACTTC. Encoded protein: CASSSPGRSGSGTQYF.

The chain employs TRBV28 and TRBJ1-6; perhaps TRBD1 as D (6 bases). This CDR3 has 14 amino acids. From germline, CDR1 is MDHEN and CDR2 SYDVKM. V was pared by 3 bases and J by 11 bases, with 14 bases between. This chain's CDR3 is CASSFGGGLTPLHF. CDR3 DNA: TGTGCCAGCAGTTTCGGGGGGGGGCTAACACCCCTCCACTTT.